The rows below give T cell receptor beta chains drawn from one sample of a study of blood T cell repertoires in COVID-19. Profiling relied on immunoSEQ multiplex PCR, and the TCRdb table lists in-frame clones only, not all of them. The sample includes 150,000 to 200,000 clones, approximately 79% seen only once; the top ten take 17%. Sequencing input: peripheral blood. These receptors were collected from a man aged 55 to 70 with active or convalescent COVID-19. CDR3s include the opening cysteine and the closing phenylalanine or tryptophan. D genes are given only for firm matches. Clone size is stated in some rows and not others, as once, few, many or a class when expanded.

d_gene	abundance	v_gene	j_gene	CDR3aa	CDR3nt
NA	NA	TRBV6-5	TRBJ1-2	CASSPRGNYGYTF	TGTGCCAGCAGCCCCAGGGGTAACTATGGCTACACCTTC
NA	NA	TRBV28	TRBJ1-6	CASLSLAGYNSPLHF	TGTGCCAGCCTGTCGCTGGCAGGGTATAATTCACCCCTCCACTTT
TRBD2	few	TRBV7-9	TRBJ2-1	CASSSHSGRRDNEQFF	TGTGCCAGCAGCTCGCATAGCGGGAGAAGGGACAATGAGCAGTTCTTC
TRBD1	few	TRBV11-2	TRBJ2-7	CASSPPGQYYEQYF	TGTGCCAGCAGCCCGCCGGGACAGTACTACGAGCAGTACTTC
NA	few	TRBV19	TRBJ1-1	CASSVTRDTEAFF	TGTGCCAGTAGTGTAACCCGGGACACTGAAGCTTTCTTT
TRBD2	NA	TRBV11-2	TRBJ2-1	CASSFSSGRRNEQFF	TGTGCCAGCAGCTTTAGCAGCGGGAGGCGGAATGAGCAGTTCTTC
NA	NA	TRBV10-3	TRBJ2-5	CAIRGDAGQETQYF	TGTGCCATCAGGGGGGATGCGGGACAGGAGACCCAGTACTTC
TRBD1	NA	TRBV4-3	TRBJ1-4	CASSQEVTGVNEKLFF	TGCGCCAGCAGCCAAGAGGTAACAGGGGTTAATGAAAAACTGTTTTTT
NA	NA	TRBV7-8	TRBJ2-7	CASSQSLYEQYF	TGTGCCAGCAGCCAGAGCCTCTACGAGCAGTACTTC
NA	few	TRBV12-3/TRBV12-4	TRBJ1-3	CASSRQSGNTIYF	TGTGCCAGCAGTCGACAGAGCGGAAACACCATATATTTT
NA	NA	TRBV7-9	TRBJ2-7	CASSLNQKGEQYF	TGTGCCAGCAGCCTGAACCAGAAGGGGGAGCAGTACTTC
TRBD1	NA	TRBV7-2	TRBJ2-5	CASSFYPSGQVYQETQYF	TGTGCCAGCAGCTTTTACCCGTCGGGACAGGTTTACCAAGAGACCCAGTACTTC
NA	NA	TRBV18	TRBJ2-7	CASSRQAGIYEQYF	TGTGCCAGCTCCCGACAGGCTGGAATCTACGAGCAGTACTTC
NA	NA	TRBV4-2	TRBJ2-5	CATGTPHQTQYF	TGTGCCACCGGGACACCGCATCAGACCCAGTACTTC
NA	NA	TRBV15	TRBJ2-5	CATSTDMQETQYF	TGTGCCACCAGCACGGACATGCAAGAGACCCAGTACTTC
NA	NA	TRBV7-2	TRBJ2-1	CASSPTKGNEQFF	TGTGCCAGCAGCCCCACGAAGGGGAATGAGCAGTTCTTC
TRBD2	NA	TRBV27	TRBJ2-2	CASSLLLAGTGELFF	TGTGCCAGCAGTTTATTACTAGCGGGTACCGGGGAGCTGTTTTTT
TRBD2	NA	TRBV5-4	TRBJ2-1	CASSLVPSGTNYNEQFF	TGTGCCAGCAGCTTGGTCCCTAGCGGGACCAATTACAATGAGCAGTTCTTC
TRBD1	once	TRBV6-4	TRBJ1-5	CASTLDRVALNQPQHF	TGTGCCAGCACCCTCGACAGGGTAGCCCTCAATCAGCCCCAGCATTTT
NA	NA	TRBV7-9	TRBJ2-1	CASSFQRAYNEQFF	TGTGCCAGCAGCTTCCAGCGGGCGTACAATGAGCAGTTCTTC
NA	many	TRBV9	TRBJ1-1	CASSVSREHTEAFF	TGTGCCAGCAGCGTAAGTCGGGAGCACACTGAAGCTTTCTTT
NA	few	TRBV5-1	TRBJ2-1	CASSLGDRLAHEQFF	TGCGCCAGCAGCTTGGGCGACCGACTGGCCCATGAGCAGTTCTTC
NA	NA	TRBV12-5	TRBJ2-1	CASGLVSLAGGDEQFF	TGTGCTAGTGGTTTGGTATCACTTGCGGGCGGGGATGAGCAGTTCTTC
TRBD2	NA	TRBV19	TRBJ2-5	CASSARTSGETQYF	TGTGCCAGTAGTGCCCGGACTAGCGGGGAGACCCAGTACTTC
TRBD1	NA	TRBV24-1	TRBJ1-1	CATSDRTGGWTEAFF	TGTGCCACCAGTGACCGGACAGGGGGCTGGACTGAAGCTTTCTTT
TRBD2	NA	TRBV5-1	TRBJ2-7	CASRTGLAGIYEQYF	TGCGCCAGCAGAACGGGACTAGCAGGGATCTACGAGCAGTACTTC
NA	once	TRBV4-3	TRBJ2-7	CASSQTEGYEQYF	TGCGCCAGCAGCCAAACAGAAGGATACGAGCAGTACTTC
TRBD2	NA	TRBV27	TRBJ2-7	CASSFSSGRYLYEQYF	TGTGCCAGCAGTTTTTCTAGCGGGAGATACCTCTACGAGCAGTACTTC
NA	NA	TRBV19	TRBJ1-1	CASSLRGNTEAFF	TGTGCCAGTAGTTTAAGGGGGAACACTGAAGCTTTCTTT
TRBD2	NA	TRBV27	TRBJ2-7	CASSLGLAPPYEQYF	TGTGCCAGCAGTCTTGGACTAGCTCCTCCCTACGAGCAGTACTTC
TRBD1	NA	TRBV6-5	TRBJ1-2	CASSYSPRGPGYTF	TGTGCCAGCAGTTACAGCCCTAGGGGGCCCGGCTACACCTTC
TRBD2	once	TRBV13	TRBJ2-3	CASSSGLAGGFTDTQYF	TGTGCCAGCAGCTCGGGACTAGCGGGAGGGTTCACAGATACGCAGTATTTT
NA	once	TRBV7-8	TRBJ1-2	CASSLEFRPDYGYTF	TGTGCCAGCAGCTTGGAGTTTAGGCCTGACTATGGCTACACCTTC
NA	NA	TRBV12-3/TRBV12-4	TRBJ2-5	CASSLALEETQYF	TGTGCCAGCAGTTTAGCGCTAGAGGAGACCCAGTACTTC
NA	NA	TRBV15	TRBJ2-5	CATSLYQGTQYF	TGTGCCACCAGCCTTTATCAGGGGACCCAGTACTTC
NA	NA	TRBV12-3/TRBV12-4	TRBJ1-1	CASSLGSGEAFF	TGTGCCAGCAGTTTAGGGTCGGGGGAAGCTTTCTTT